The 9 T cell receptor beta chains presented below share a single source sample, sequenced in a study of Ad26.COV2.S vaccination and SARS-CoV-2 variants. Assay used: immunoSEQ multiplex PCR; TCRdb lists only in-frame clones, some missing. Altogether about 370,000 clones are present, about 88% being singletons, with the ten largest covering approximately 3.7%. The sample's treatment: around 19 received Ad26.COV2.S at low or high dose, single or two shots; roughly 5 received placebo; per-sample allocation not given. Repertoires come from day 63 after the first vaccine or placebo injection. This material consisted of peripheral blood, taken in a trial of Ad26.COV2.S vaccine versus placebo. Receptor source: a person between 18 and 60 years old who received the Ad26.COV2.S COVID-19 vaccine or a placebo.

The rearrangement joins TRBV14 to TRBJ1-4; D remains ambiguous. CDR1 is SGHDN and CDR2 is FVKESK in the germline V gene. The CDR3 contains 13 residues. Trimming pared 2 bases from V and 8 bases from J, leaving 9 bases between. CDR3 protein: CASSQSGREKLFF. CDR3 in DNA: TGTGCCAGCAGCCAATCCGGACGCGAAAAACTGTTTTTT.

The J gene is TRBJ1-4, the V gene TRBV10-3; maybe TRBD1 (5 bases). CDR1 is ENHRY, CDR2 SYGVKD, per germline. Deletions cut 10 bases from V and 4 bases from J, with 10 bases between. CDR3 size: 12 residues. CDR3 DNA sequence: TGTGCCACCCGGGACGGTAATGAAAAACTGTTTTTT. Protein: CATRDGNEKLFF.

The rearrangement links TRBV2 to TRBJ1-3; D may be TRBD1 (6 bases). The CDR3 loop spans 17 amino acids. V was trimmed by 4 bases and J by 0 bases, leaving 16 bases between them. Germline CDR1 SNHLY, CDR2 FYNNEI. DNA of the CDR3: TGTGCCAGCAGTGCCCAGGGGTGGACCTTCTCTGGAAACACCATATATTTT. Residues: CASSAQGWTFSGNTIYF.

The chain combines TRBV2 with TRBJ2-3; TRBD1 might be the D (5 bases). Trimming stripped 8 bases from V and 6 bases from J, with 12 bases between. This CDR3 spans 12 amino acids. Germline CDR1 is SNHLY and CDR2 is FYNNEI. The CDR3 spells CASGAPWDTQYF. Here the CDR3 DNA reads TGTGCCAGCGGGGCCCCCTGGGATACGCAGTATTTT.

J is TRBJ1-2 and V is TRBV5-1, with D possibly being TRBD1 (6 bases). V lost 2 bases and J 5 bases, leaving 10 bases between the germline ends. The CDR3 spans 13 residues. The V gene's germline CDR1 is SGHRS and CDR2 YFSETQ. The CDR3 DNA follows: TGCGCCAGCAGCTTAGGACAGCGTTATGGCTACACCTTC. It specifies CASSLGQRYGYTF.

J is TRBJ1-5 and V is TRBV3-1 (or the pseudogene TRBV3-2), with D uncertain. CDR3 length: 16 amino acids. Germline CDR1 is LGHDT and CDR2 is YNNKEL (reference sequence). V lost 3 bases and J lost 2, with 14 bases in between. The CDR3 region is CASSQGLGRGNQPQHF. In DNA form, the CDR3 reads TGTGCCAGCAGCCAGGGATTAGGACGTGGCAATCAGCCCCAGCATTTT.

The chain combines TRBV6-9 with TRBJ1-5; D may be TRBD1 (6 bases). Germline loops: CDR1 MNHGY, CDR2 SVAAGI. Between the trimmed V and J ends, which lost 5 bases and 0 bases, there was a span of 11 bases. This CDR3 spans 15 amino acids. The CDR3 here is CASSLDRDSNQPQHF. CDR3 sequence (DNA): TGTGCCAGCAGTCTGGACAGAGATAGCAATCAGCCCCAGCATTTT.

This sequence joins TRBV19 and TRBJ1-2; D gene uncertain. V lost 3 bases, J lost 4 bases, and 12 bases lay in between. Germline assignment: CDR1 LNHDA and CDR2 SQIVND (reference sequence). This CDR3 comprises 14 residues. CDR3 protein: CASSMGIWGYGYTF. In DNA form, the CDR3 reads TGTGCCAGTAGTATGGGCATCTGGGGCTATGGCTACACCTTC. Full variable domain (remainder filled in from reference TRBV19 and TRBJ1-2): DGGITQSPKYLFRKEGQNVTLSCEQNLNHDAMYWYRQDPGQGLRLIYYSQIVNDFQKGDIAEGYSVSREKKESFPLTVTSAQKNPTAFYLCASSMGIWGYGYTFGSGTRLTVV.

The chain employs TRBV2 and TRBJ1-4; D remains unclear. This CDR3 has 13 amino acids. Trimming cost V 8 bases and J 4 bases, with 11 bases left between them. Germline CDR1 is SNHLY and CDR2 is FYNNEI. The CDR3 loop reads CASQHSHNEKLFF. As DNA, the CDR3 is TGTGCCAGCCAGCATAGTCATAATGAAAAACTGTTTTTT.